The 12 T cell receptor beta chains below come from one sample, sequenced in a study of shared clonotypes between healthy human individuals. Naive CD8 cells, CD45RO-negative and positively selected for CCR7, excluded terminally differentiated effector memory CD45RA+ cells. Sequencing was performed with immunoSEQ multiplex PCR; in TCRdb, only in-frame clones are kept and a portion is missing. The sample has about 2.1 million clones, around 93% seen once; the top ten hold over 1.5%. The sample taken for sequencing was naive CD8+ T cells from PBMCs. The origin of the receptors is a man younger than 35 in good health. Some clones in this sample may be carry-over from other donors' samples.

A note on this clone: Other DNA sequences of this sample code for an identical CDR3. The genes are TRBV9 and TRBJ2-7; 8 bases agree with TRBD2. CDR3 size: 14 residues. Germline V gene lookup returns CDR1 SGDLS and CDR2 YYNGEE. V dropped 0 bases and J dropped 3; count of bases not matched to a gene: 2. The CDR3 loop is CASSVAGGNYEQYF. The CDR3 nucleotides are TGTGCCAGCAGCGTAGCGGGAGGGAACTACGAGCAGTACTTC.

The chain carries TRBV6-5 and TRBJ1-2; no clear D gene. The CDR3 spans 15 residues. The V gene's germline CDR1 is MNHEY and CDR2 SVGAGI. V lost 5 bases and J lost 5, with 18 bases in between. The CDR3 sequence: CASSPSLGASYGYTF. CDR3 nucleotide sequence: TGTGCCAGCAGTCCCTCCCTAGGCGCCTCTTATGGCTACACCTTC.

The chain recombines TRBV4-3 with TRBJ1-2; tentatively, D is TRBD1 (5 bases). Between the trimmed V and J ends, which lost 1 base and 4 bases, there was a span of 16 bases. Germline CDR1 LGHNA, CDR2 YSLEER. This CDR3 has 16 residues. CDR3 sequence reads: CASSQVIARDSYGYTF. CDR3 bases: TGCGCCAGCAGCCAAGTGATAGCCAGGGACTCCTATGGCTACACCTTC.

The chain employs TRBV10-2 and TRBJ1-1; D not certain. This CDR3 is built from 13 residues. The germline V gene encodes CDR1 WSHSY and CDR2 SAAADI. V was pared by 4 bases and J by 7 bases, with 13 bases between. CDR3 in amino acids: CASSVWETREAFF. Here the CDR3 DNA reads TGCGCCAGCAGTGTTTGGGAAACCCGTGAAGCTTTCTTT.

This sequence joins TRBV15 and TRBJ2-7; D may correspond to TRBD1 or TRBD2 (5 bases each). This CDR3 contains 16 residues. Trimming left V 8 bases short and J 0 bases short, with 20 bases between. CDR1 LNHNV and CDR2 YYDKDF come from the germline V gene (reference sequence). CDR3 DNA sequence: TGTGCCACCCGAGGGCCCCTCGGGACGAGCTCCTACGAGCAGTACTTC. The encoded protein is CATRGPLGTSSYEQYF.

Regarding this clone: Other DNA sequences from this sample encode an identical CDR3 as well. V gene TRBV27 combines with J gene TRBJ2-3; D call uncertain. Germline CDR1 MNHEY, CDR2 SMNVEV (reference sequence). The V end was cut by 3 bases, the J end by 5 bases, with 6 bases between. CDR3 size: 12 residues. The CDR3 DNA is TGTGCCAGCAGTTTCAGTGGAGATACGCAGTATTTT. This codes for CASSFSGDTQYF.

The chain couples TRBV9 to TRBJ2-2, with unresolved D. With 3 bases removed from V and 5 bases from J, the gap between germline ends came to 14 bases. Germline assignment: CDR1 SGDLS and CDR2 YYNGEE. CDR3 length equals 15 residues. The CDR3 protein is CASSGIRVGTGELFF. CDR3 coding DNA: TGTGCCAGCAGCGGAATCCGGGTGGGTACCGGGGAGCTGTTTTTT. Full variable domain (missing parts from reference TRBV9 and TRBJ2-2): DSGVTQTPKHLITATGQRVTLRCSPRSGDLSVYWYQQSLDQGLQFLIQYYNGEERAKGNILERFSAQQFPDLHSELNLSSLELGDSALYFCASSGIRVGTGELFFGEGSRLTVL.

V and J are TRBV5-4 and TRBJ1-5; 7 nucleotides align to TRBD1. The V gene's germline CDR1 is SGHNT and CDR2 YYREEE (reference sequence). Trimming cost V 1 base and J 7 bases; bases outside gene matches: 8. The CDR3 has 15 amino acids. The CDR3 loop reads CASSLLTGWRQPQHF. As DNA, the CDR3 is TGTGCCAGCAGCTTGCTGACAGGGTGGCGGCAGCCCCAGCATTTT.

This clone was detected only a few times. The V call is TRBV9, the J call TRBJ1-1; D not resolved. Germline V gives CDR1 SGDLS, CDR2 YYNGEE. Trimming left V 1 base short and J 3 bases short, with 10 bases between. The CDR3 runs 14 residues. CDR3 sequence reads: CASSVSDPDTEAFF. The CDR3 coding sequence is TGTGCCAGCAGCGTAAGCGACCCAGACACTGAAGCTTTCTTT. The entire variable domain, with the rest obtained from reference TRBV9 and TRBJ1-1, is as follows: DSGVTQTPKHLITATGQRVTLRCSPRSGDLSVYWYQQSLDQGLQFLIQYYNGEERAKGNILERFSAQQFPDLHSELNLSSLELGDSALYFCASSVSDPDTEAFFGQGTRLTVV.

The CDR3 DNA is TGCAGCGTTGAAGATGTTAGGGGGGGCGCAGATATCAGGCCTAATGAAAAACTGTTTTTT. It codes for CSVEDVRGGADIRPNEKLFF. The J gene is TRBJ1-4, the V gene TRBV29-1, with a weak D call TRBD1 (6 bases). Germline CDR1 reads SQVTM; CDR2 reads ANQGSEA. V lost 0 bases and J lost 3, with 26 bases in between. This CDR3 contains 20 residues.

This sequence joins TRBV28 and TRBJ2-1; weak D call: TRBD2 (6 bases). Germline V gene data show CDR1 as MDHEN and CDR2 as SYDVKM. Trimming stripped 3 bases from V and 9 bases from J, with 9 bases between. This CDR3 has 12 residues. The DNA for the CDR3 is TGTGCCAGCAGTTTCTCGGAGGGTGAGCAGTTCTTC. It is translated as CASSFSEGEQFF.

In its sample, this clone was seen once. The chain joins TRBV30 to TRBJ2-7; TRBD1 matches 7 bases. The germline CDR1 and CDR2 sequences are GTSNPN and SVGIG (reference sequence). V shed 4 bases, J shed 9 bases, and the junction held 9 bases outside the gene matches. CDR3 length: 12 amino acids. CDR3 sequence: CAWTNLRDRQYF. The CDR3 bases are TGTGCCTGGACTAACCTCCGGGACAGGCAGTACTTC.